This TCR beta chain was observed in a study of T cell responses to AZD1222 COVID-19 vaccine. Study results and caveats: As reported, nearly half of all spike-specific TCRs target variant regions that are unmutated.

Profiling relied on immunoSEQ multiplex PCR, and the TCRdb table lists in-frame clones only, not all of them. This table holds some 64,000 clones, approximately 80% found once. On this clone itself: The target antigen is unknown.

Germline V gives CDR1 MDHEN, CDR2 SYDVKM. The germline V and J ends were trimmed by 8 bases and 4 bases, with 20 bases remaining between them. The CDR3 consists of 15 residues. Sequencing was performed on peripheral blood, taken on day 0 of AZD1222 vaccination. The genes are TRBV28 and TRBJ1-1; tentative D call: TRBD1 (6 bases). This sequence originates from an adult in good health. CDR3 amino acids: CASRTYGGAGTEAFF. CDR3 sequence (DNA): TGTGCCAGCCGGACCTACGGGGGCGCGGGCACTGAAGCTTTCTTT.